Listed below are T cell receptor beta chains from one sample, sequenced in a study of blood T cell repertoires in COVID-19. Here immunoSEQ multiplex PCR was the method, and the copy in TCRdb shows in-frame clones only, minus some. This sample has around 120,000 clones, with 70% to 80% found just once. The sample taken for sequencing was peripheral blood. The receptors originated from a man between 65 and 85 years old with acute or convalescent COVID-19. The CDR3 runs from the conserved cysteine through the conserved F or W. A D gene is named only where the DNA matches it firmly. Size is omitted from some rows. Given values are once, few, many or a class for expanded clones.

clone size: .; V gene: TRBV7-2; J gene: TRBJ1-1; D gene: .; CDR3 DNA: TGTGCCAGCAGCCCCGCCGGGGTGAACACTGAAGCTTTCTTT; CDR3 protein: CASSPAGVNTEAFF
clone size: .; V gene: TRBV3-1/TRBV3-2; J gene: TRBJ2-3; D gene: TRBD1; CDR3 DNA: TGTGCCAGCAGCCAGGAGACAGGGACAGATACGCAGTATTTT; CDR3 protein: CASSQETGTDTQYF
clone size: .; V gene: TRBV9; J gene: TRBJ1-1; D gene: .; CDR3 DNA: TGTGCCAGCAGCGGGGGACAACTGAACACTGAAGCTTTCTTT; CDR3 protein: CASSGGQLNTEAFF
clone size: .; V gene: TRBV27; J gene: TRBJ2-2; D gene: TRBD1; CDR3 DNA: TGTGCCAGCAGTTTATTGTGGGACAGCAAGGTTGGCAACACCGGGGAGCTGTTTTTT; CDR3 protein: CASSLLWDSKVGNTGELFF
clone size: .; V gene: TRBV7-7; J gene: TRBJ2-5; D gene: .; CDR3 DNA: TGTGCCAGCAGCTTAGGGGCGGGCGGTCGGGAGACCCAGTACTTC; CDR3 protein: CASSLGAGGRETQYF
clone size: few; V gene: TRBV7-3; J gene: TRBJ2-7; D gene: .; CDR3 DNA: TGTGCCAGCAGCTTACGGCGGGATCCGTCCTACGAGCAGTACTTC; CDR3 protein: CASSLRRDPSYEQYF
clone size: once; V gene: TRBV27; J gene: TRBJ1-2; D gene: .; CDR3 DNA: TGTGCCAGCAGTCCCCCGGGGGGGGACTATGGCTACACCTTC; CDR3 protein: CASSPPGGDYGYTF
clone size: .; V gene: TRBV14; J gene: TRBJ1-3; D gene: .; CDR3 DNA: TGTGCCAGCAGCCTCACTACGGGAAACACCATATATTTT; CDR3 protein: CASSLTTGNTIYF
clone size: .; V gene: TRBV5-5; J gene: TRBJ2-2; D gene: .; CDR3 DNA: TGTGCCAGCAGCTTGGAAGCGCGCGGGACGTACACCGGGGAGCTGTTTTTT; CDR3 protein: CASSLEARGTYTGELFF
clone size: .; V gene: TRBV7-2; J gene: TRBJ2-1; D gene: .; CDR3 DNA: TGTGCCAGCAGCCCGAGGCCGGATCTCCCCAATGAGCAGTTCTTC; CDR3 protein: CASSPRPDLPNEQFF
clone size: .; V gene: TRBV29-1; J gene: TRBJ2-4; D gene: .; CDR3 DNA: TGCAGCGCCAAGGAGGGCCAAAACATTCAGTACTTC; CDR3 protein: CSAKEGQNIQYF
clone size: .; V gene: TRBV2; J gene: TRBJ2-6; D gene: TRBD1; CDR3 DNA: TGTGCCAGCAGTTTGACAGGGATCGGGGCCAACGTCCTGACTTTC; CDR3 protein: CASSLTGIGANVLTF
clone size: .; V gene: TRBV4-2; J gene: TRBJ2-3; D gene: TRBD2; CDR3 DNA: TGTGCCAGCAGCCTCCGGTCGGGGGCTAGCGGGAGGGATACGCAGTATTTT; CDR3 protein: CASSLRSGASGRDTQYF
clone size: .; V gene: TRBV7-9; J gene: TRBJ2-7; D gene: .; CDR3 DNA: TGTGCCAGCAGCTTGGCCCTCGGCAGGGTCCACGAGCAGTACTTC; CDR3 protein: CASSLALGRVHEQYF
clone size: few; V gene: TRBV18; J gene: TRBJ2-1; D gene: .; CDR3 DNA: TGTGCCAGCTCACCGATCCGCGGCCAAAATGAGCAGTTCTTC; CDR3 protein: CASSPIRGQNEQFF
clone size: .; V gene: TRBV28; J gene: TRBJ1-5; D gene: .; CDR3 DNA: TGTGCCAGCAGTTTGGTAGATGGCGGTCAGCCCCAGCATTTT; CDR3 protein: CASSLVDGGQPQHF
clone size: .; V gene: TRBV5-1; J gene: TRBJ2-7; D gene: .; CDR3 DNA: TGCGCCAGCAGCTTTGGTCTGCCGAGCTCCTACGAGCAGTACTTC; CDR3 protein: CASSFGLPSSYEQYF
clone size: few; V gene: TRBV7-2; J gene: TRBJ1-2; D gene: .; CDR3 DNA: TGTGCCAGCAGCACCCGGGATCCGGCATTAGATGGCTACACCTTC; CDR3 protein: CASSTRDPALDGYTF
clone size: .; V gene: TRBV10-3; J gene: TRBJ2-5; D gene: .; CDR3 DNA: TGTGCCATCAGTGAGTCGGGTCAGGTTGAGACCCAGTACTTC; CDR3 protein: CAISESGQVETQYF
clone size: .; V gene: TRBV24-1; J gene: TRBJ2-5; D gene: TRBD2; CDR3 DNA: TGTGCCACCAGTCCAGCGGGGGGGGTTACGGAGACCCAGTACTTC; CDR3 protein: CATSPAGGVTETQYF
clone size: once; V gene: TRBV5-8; J gene: TRBJ2-2; D gene: .; CDR3 DNA: TGTGCCAGCACCGCCGGGGGTACGAACACCGGGGAGCTGTTTTTT; CDR3 protein: CASTAGGTNTGELFF
clone size: .; V gene: TRBV7-3; J gene: TRBJ2-2; D gene: .; CDR3 DNA: TGTGCCAGCAGCGCGCGGTTTGCCGGGGAGCTGTTTTTT; CDR3 protein: CASSARFAGELFF
clone size: .; V gene: TRBV6-5; J gene: TRBJ2-7; D gene: .; CDR3 DNA: TGTGCCAGCAGTTCAGACAGGAGAGAAGAGCAGTACTTC; CDR3 protein: CASSSDRREEQYF
clone size: .; V gene: TRBV4-2; J gene: TRBJ1-1; D gene: .; CDR3 DNA: TGTGCCAGCAGCCAAGTTTCCGGGACACCCAACACTGAAGCTTTCTTT; CDR3 protein: CASSQVSGTPNTEAFF
clone size: .; V gene: TRBV20-1; J gene: TRBJ1-2; D gene: .; CDR3 DNA: TGCATGGGGGGGCTAGGCTACACCTTC; CDR3 protein: CMGGLGYTF
clone size: once; V gene: TRBV7-2; J gene: TRBJ1-5; D gene: .; CDR3 DNA: TGTGCCAGCAGCGACAGCTATAGCAATCAGCCCCAGCATTTT; CDR3 protein: CASSDSYSNQPQHF
clone size: once; V gene: TRBV19; J gene: TRBJ2-3; D gene: TRBD2; CDR3 DNA: TGTGCCAGTAGTATAGATTACGGCGGGGGGGGAGATACGCAGTATTTT; CDR3 protein: CASSIDYGGGGDTQYF
clone size: many; V gene: TRBV29-1; J gene: TRBJ1-2; D gene: TRBD1; CDR3 DNA: TGCAGCGTTGGAAAGACAGGGGGCTATGGCTACACCTTC; CDR3 protein: CSVGKTGGYGYTF
clone size: .; V gene: TRBV5-8; J gene: TRBJ1-1; D gene: TRBD1; CDR3 DNA: TGTGCCAGCAGCAAAGGGACAGGGGGAGCAACTGAAGCTTTCTTT; CDR3 protein: CASSKGTGGATEAFF
clone size: few; V gene: TRBV27; J gene: TRBJ1-2; D gene: .; CDR3 DNA: TGTGCCAGCAGTTCAGGATTAACAGGGTTCCATGGCTACACCTTC; CDR3 protein: CASSSGLTGFHGYTF
clone size: .; V gene: TRBV29-1; J gene: TRBJ2-3; D gene: TRBD1; CDR3 DNA: TGCAGCGTTGAGGCCAGGGGGACAGATACGCAGTATTTT; CDR3 protein: CSVEARGTDTQYF
clone size: .; V gene: TRBV5-6; J gene: TRBJ1-2; D gene: .; CDR3 DNA: TGTGCCAGCAGCTTGATTCGACAGAACTATGGCTACACCTTC; CDR3 protein: CASSLIRQNYGYTF
clone size: .; V gene: TRBV5-1; J gene: TRBJ2-1; D gene: TRBD2; CDR3 DNA: TGCGCCAGCAGCCAGACTAGCCTGGAGCAGTTCTTC; CDR3 protein: CASSQTSLEQFF
clone size: .; V gene: TRBV6-6; J gene: TRBJ2-5; D gene: .; CDR3 DNA: TGTGCCAGCAGCCGTGGGGGCATGGAGACCCAGTACTTC; CDR3 protein: CASSRGGMETQYF
clone size: once; V gene: TRBV5-5; J gene: TRBJ2-1; D gene: TRBD2; CDR3 DNA: TGTGCCAGCAGCTTAAAAAGCGGGAGGGTATATGAGCAGTTCTTC; CDR3 protein: CASSLKSGRVYEQFF
clone size: .; V gene: TRBV19; J gene: TRBJ2-2; D gene: .; CDR3 DNA: TGTGCCTCTGGGGCGGTCTTCACCGGGGAGCTGTTTTTT; CDR3 protein: CASGAVFTGELFF
clone size: .; V gene: TRBV25-1; J gene: TRBJ2-2; D gene: .; CDR3 DNA: TGTGCCAGCCGCTTCGGGACCGGGGAGCTGTTTTTT; CDR3 protein: CASRFGTGELFF
clone size: .; V gene: TRBV7-9; J gene: TRBJ1-5; D gene: .; CDR3 DNA: TGTGCCAGCAGCTACGGGTATGCAGATGGTCAGCCCCAGCATTTT; CDR3 protein: CASSYGYADGQPQHF
clone size: .; V gene: TRBV27; J gene: TRBJ2-7; D gene: .; CDR3 DNA: TGTGCCAGCAGTTCGTACACCGGGACTCAACGGGACGAGCAGTACTTC; CDR3 protein: CASSSYTGTQRDEQYF
clone size: .; V gene: TRBV18; J gene: TRBJ1-3; D gene: .; CDR3 DNA: TGTGCCAGCTCACCAAGCGGGACATCTGGAAACACCATATATTTT; CDR3 protein: CASSPSGTSGNTIYF
clone size: .; V gene: TRBV4-1; J gene: TRBJ1-6; D gene: .; CDR3 DNA: TGCGCCAGCAGCCAAGAGAGTAATTCACCCCTCCACTTT; CDR3 protein: CASSQESNSPLHF
clone size: .; V gene: TRBV7-9; J gene: TRBJ2-7; D gene: .; CDR3 DNA: TGTGCCAGCAGCTTAGATGCAGAGGCCGAGCAGTACTTC; CDR3 protein: CASSLDAEAEQYF
clone size: .; V gene: TRBV5-8; J gene: TRBJ2-2; D gene: TRBD1; CDR3 DNA: TGTGCCAGCAGCTTGAGGAGACAGGGAAGTCGAACGGGGGAGCTGTTTTTT; CDR3 protein: CASSLRRQGSRTGELFF
clone size: .; V gene: TRBV3-1/TRBV3-2; J gene: TRBJ2-2; D gene: .; CDR3 DNA: TGTGCCAGCAGCCCACCCGGACTCAACACCGGGGAGCTGTTTTTT; CDR3 protein: CASSPPGLNTGELFF
clone size: .; V gene: TRBV5-6; J gene: TRBJ2-5; D gene: TRBD1; CDR3 DNA: TGTGCCAGCAGCTTGACAGGGGGAGAGACCCAGTACTTC; CDR3 protein: CASSLTGGETQYF
clone size: once; V gene: TRBV10-3; J gene: TRBJ1-1; D gene: .; CDR3 DNA: TGTGCCATCAGTGAGACCGGGGTAATGAACACTGAAGCTTTCTTT; CDR3 protein: CAISETGVMNTEAFF
clone size: .; V gene: TRBV27; J gene: TRBJ2-7; D gene: TRBD2; CDR3 DNA: TGTGCCAGCAGGGGGACTAGCGGGGACGAGCAGTACTTC; CDR3 protein: CASRGTSGDEQYF
clone size: .; V gene: TRBV11-3; J gene: TRBJ2-5; D gene: TRBD2; CDR3 DNA: TGTGCCAGCAGCCGCGGGACTAGCGGGGAAGGCGAGACCCAGTACTTC; CDR3 protein: CASSRGTSGEGETQYF